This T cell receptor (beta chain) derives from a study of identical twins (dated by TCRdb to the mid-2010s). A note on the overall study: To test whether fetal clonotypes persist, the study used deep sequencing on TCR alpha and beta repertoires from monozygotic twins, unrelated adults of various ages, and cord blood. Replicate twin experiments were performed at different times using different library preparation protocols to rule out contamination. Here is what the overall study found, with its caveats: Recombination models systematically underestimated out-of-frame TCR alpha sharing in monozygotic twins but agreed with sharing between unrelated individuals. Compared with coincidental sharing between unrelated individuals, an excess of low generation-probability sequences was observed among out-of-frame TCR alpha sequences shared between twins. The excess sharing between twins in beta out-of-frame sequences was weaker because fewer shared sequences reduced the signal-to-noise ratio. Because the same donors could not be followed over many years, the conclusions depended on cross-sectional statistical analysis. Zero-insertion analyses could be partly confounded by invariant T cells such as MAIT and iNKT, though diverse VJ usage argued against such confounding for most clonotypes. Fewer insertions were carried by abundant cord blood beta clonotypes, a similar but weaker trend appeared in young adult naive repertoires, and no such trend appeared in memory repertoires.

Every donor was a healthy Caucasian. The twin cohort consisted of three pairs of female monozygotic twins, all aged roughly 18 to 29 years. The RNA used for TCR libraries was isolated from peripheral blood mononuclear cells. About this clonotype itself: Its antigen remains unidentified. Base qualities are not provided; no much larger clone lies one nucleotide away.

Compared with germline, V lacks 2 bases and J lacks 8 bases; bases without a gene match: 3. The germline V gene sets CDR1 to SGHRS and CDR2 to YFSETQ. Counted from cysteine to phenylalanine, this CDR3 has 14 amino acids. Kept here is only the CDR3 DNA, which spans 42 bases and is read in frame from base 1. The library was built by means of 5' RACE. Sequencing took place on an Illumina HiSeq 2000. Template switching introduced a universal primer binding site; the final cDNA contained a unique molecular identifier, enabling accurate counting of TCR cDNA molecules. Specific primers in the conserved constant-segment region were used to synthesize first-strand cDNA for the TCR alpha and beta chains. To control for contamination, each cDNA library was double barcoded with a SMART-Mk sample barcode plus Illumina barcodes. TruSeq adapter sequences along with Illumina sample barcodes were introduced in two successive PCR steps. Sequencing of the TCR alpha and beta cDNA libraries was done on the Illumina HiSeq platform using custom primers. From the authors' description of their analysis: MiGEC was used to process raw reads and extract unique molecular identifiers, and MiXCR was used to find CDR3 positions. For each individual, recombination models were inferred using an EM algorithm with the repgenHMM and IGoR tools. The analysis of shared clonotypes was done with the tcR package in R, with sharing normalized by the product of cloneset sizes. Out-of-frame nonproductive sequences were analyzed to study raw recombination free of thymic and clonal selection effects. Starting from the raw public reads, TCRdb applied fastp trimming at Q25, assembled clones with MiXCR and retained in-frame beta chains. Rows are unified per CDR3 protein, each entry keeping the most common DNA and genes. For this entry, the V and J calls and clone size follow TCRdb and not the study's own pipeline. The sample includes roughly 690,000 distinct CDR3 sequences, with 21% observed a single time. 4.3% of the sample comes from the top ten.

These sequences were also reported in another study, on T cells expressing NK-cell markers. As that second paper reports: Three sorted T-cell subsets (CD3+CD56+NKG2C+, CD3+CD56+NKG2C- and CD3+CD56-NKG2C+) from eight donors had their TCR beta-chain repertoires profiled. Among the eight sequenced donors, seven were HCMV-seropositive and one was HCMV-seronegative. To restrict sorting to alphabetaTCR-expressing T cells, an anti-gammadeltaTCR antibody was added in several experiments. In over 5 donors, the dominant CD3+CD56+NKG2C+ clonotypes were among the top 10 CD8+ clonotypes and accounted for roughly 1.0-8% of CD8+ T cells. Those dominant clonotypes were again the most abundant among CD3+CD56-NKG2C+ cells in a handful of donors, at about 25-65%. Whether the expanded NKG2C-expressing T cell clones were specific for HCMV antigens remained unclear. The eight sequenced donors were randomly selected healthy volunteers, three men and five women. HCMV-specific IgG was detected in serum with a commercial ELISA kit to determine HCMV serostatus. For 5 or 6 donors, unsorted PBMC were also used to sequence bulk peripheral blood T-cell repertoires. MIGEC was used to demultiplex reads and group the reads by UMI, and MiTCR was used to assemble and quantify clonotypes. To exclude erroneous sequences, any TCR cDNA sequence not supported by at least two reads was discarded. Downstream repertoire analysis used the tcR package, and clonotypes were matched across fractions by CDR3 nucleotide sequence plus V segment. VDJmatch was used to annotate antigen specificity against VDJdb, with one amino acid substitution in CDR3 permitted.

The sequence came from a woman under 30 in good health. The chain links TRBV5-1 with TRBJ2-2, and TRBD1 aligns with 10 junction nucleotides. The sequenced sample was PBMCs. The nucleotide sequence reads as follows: TGCGCCAGCAGCTTTGACAGGGGGCGAGGGGAGCTGTTTTTT. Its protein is CASSFDRGRGELFF. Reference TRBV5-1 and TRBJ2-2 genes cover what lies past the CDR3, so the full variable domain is KAGVTQTPRYLIKTRGQQVTLSCSPISGHRSVSWYQQTPGQGLQFLFEYFSETQRNKGNFPGRFSGRQFSNSRSEMNVSTLELGDSALYLCASSFDRGRGELFFGEGSRLTVL.